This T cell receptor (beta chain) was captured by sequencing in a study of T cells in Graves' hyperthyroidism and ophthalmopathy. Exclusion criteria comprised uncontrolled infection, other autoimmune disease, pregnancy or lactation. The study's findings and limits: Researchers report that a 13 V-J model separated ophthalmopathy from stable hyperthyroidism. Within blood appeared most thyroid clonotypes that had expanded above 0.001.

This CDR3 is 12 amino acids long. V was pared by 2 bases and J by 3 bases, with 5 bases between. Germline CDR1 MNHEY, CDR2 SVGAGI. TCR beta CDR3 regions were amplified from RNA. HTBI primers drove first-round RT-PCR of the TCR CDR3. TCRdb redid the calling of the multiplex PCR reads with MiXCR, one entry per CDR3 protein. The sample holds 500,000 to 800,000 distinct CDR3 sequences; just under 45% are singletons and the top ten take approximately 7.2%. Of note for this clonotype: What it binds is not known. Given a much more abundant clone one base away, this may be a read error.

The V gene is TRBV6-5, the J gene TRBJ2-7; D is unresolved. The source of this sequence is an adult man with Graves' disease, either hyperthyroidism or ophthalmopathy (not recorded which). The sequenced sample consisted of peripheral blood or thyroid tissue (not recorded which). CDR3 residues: CASSYVGYEQYF. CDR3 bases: TGTGCCAGCAGTTACGTCGGCTACGAGCAGTACTTC.